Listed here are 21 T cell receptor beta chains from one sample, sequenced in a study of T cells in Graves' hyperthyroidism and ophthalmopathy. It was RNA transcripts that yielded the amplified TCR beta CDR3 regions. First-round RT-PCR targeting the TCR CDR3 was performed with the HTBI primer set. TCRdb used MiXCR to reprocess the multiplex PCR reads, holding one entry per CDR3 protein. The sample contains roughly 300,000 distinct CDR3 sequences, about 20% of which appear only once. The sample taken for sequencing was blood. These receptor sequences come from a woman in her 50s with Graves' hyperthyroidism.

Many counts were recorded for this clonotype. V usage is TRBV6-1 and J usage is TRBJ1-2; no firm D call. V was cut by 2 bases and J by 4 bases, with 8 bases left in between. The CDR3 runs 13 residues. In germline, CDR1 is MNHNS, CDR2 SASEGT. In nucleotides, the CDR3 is TGTGCCAGCAGTGAACAGTTCCTCTATGGCTACACCTTC. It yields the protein CASSEQFLYGYTF.

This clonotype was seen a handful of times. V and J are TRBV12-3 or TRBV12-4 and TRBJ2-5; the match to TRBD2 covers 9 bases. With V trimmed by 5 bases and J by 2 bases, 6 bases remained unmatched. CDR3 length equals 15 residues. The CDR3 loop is CASSNGLALQETQYF. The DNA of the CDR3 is TGTGCCAGCAGTAATGGACTAGCGTTACAAGAGACCCAGTACTTC.

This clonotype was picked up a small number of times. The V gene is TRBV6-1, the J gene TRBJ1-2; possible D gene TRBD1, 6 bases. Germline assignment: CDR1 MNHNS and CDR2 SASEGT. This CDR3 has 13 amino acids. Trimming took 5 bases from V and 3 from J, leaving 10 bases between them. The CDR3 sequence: CASSSRQDYGYTF. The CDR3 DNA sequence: TGTGCCAGCAGTTCGAGACAGGACTATGGCTACACCTTC.

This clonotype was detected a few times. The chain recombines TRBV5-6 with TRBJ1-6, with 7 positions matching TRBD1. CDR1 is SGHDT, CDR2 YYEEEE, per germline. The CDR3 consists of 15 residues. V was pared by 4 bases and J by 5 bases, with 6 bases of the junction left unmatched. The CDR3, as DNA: TGTGCCAGCAGCCCCCCGGGACAGCATAATTCACCCCTCCACTTT. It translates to CASSPPGQHNSPLHF. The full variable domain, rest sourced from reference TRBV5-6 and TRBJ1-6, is DAGVTQSPTHLIKTRGQQVTLRCSPKSGHDTVSWYQQALGQGPQFIFQYYEEEERQRGNFPDRFSGHQFPNYSSELNVNALLLGDSALYLCASSPPGQHNSPLHFGNGTRLTVT.

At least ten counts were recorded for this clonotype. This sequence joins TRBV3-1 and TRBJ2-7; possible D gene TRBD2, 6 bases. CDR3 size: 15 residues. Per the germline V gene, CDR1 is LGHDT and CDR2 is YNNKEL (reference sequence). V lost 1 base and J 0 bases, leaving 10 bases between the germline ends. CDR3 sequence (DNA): TGTGCCAGCAGCCAAGGAGGGAGGAGCTCCTACGAGCAGTACTTC. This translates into CASSQGGRSSYEQYF.

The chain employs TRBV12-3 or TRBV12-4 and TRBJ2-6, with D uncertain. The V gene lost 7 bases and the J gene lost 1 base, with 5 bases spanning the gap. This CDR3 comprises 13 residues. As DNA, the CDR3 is TGTGCCAGCATAAGTTCTGGGGCCAACGTCCTGACTTTC. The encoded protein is CASISSGANVLTF.

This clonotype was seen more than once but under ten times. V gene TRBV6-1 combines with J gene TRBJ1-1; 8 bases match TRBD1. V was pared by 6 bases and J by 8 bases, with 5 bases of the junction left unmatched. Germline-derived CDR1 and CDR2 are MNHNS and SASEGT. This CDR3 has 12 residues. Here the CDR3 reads CASSQDRAEAFF. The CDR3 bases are TGTGCCAGCAGCCAGGACAGGGCGGAAGCTTTCTTT.

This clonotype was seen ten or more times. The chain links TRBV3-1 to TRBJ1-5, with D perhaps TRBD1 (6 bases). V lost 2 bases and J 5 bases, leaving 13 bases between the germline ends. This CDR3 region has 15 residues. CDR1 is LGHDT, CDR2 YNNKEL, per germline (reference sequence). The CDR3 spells CASSQSTGNHQPQHF. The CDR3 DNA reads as TGTGCCAGCAGCCAATCTACAGGGAACCATCAGCCCCAGCATTTT.

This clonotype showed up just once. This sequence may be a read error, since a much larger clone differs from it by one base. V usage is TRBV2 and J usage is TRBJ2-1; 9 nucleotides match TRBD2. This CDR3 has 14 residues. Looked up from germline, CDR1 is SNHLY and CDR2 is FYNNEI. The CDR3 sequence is CAGSDRGGAGEQFF. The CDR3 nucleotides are TGTGCCGGCAGTGATCGCGGGGGGGCCGGTGAGCAGTTCTTC.

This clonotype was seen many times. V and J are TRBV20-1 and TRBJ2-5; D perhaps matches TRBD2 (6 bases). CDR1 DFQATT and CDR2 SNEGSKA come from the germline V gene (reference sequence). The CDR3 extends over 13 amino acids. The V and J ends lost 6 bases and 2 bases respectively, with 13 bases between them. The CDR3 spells CSAVAGSQETQYF. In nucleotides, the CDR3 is TGCAGTGCCGTGGCGGGGAGTCAAGAGACCCAGTACTTC.

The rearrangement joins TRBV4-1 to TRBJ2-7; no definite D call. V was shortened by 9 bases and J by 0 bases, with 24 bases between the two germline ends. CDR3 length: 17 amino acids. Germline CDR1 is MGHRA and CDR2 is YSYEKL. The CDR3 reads CARALKRRSQSSYEQYV. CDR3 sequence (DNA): TGCGCCAGGGCCCTGAAGAGGCGCTCACAAAGCTCCTACGAGCAGTACGTC.

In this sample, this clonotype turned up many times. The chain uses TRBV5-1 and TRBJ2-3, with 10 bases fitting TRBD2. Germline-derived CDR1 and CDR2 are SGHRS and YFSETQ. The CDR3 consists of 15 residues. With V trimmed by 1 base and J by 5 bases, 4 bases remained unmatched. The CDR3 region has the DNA TGCGCCAGCAGCTTGAGCGGGGGGGCCCAAGATACGCAGTATTTT. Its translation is CASSLSGGAQDTQYF.

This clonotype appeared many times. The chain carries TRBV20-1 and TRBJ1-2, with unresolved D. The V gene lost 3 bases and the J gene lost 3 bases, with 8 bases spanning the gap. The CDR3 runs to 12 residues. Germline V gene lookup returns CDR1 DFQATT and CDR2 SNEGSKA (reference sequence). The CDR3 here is CSARTEHYGYTF. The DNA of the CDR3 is TGCAGTGCTAGGACGGAACACTATGGCTACACCTTC.

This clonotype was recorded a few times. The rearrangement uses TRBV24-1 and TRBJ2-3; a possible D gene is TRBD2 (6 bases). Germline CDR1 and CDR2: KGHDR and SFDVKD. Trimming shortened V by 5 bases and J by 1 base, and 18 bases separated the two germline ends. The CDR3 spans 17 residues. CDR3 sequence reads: CATSAIGRGLRTDTQYF. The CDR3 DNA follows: TGTGCCACCAGTGCCATTGGAAGGGGACTTCGCACAGATACGCAGTATTTT.

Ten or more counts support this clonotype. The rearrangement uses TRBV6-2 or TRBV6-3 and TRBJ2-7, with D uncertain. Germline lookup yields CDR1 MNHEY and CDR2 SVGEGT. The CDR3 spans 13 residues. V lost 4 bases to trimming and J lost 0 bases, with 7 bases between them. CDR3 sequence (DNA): TGTGCCAGCAGTTCCCGACCCTCCTACGAGCAGTACGTC. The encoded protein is CASSSRPSYEQYV.

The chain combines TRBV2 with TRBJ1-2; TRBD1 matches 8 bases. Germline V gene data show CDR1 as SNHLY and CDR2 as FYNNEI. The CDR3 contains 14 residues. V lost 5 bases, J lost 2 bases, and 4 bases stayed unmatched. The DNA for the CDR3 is TGTGCCAGCAGTCAACAGGGGGAGAACTATGGCTACACCTTC. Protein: CASSQQGENYGYTF.

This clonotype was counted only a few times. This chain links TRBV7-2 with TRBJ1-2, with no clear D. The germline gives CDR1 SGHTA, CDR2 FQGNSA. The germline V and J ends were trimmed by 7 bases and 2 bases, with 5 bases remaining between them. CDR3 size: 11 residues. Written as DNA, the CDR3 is TGTGCCAGCAACGAAAACTATGGCTACACCTTC. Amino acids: CASNENYGYTF.

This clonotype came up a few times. The CDR3: CASSQEGGQGQAFF. CDR3 DNA sequence: TGTGCCAGCAGCCAAGAGGGGGGACAGGGTCAGGCTTTCTTT. This sequence joins TRBV3-1 and TRBJ1-1; the match to TRBD1 covers 9 bases. V shed 0 bases, J shed 11 bases, and the junction held 7 bases outside the gene matches. This CDR3 has 14 amino acids. In germline, CDR1 is LGHDT, CDR2 YNNKEL (reference sequence).

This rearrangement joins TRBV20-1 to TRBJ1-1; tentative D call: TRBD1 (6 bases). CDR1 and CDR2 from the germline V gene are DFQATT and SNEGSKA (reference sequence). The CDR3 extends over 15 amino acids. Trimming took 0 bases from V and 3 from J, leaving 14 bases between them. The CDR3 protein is CSARDQQGYDTEAFF. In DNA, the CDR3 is TGCAGTGCTAGAGACCAACAGGGTTATGACACTGAAGCTTTCTTT.

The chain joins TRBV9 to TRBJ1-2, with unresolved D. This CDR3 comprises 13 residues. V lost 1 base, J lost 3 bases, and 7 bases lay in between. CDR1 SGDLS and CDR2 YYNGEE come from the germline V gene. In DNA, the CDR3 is TGTGCCAGCAGCGTACGGGATGACTATGGCTACACCTTC. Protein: CASSVRDDYGYTF.

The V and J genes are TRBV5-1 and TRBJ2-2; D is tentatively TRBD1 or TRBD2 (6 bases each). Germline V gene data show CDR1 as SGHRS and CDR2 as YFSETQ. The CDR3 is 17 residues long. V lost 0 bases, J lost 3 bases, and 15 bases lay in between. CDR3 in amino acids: CASSLGAGGFYTGELFF. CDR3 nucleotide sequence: TGCGCCAGCAGCTTGGGCGCCGGGGGCTTCTACACCGGGGAGCTGTTTTTT.